The 13 T cell receptor beta chains below come from one sample, sequenced in a study of T-cell memory formation after mild COVID-19. TCRdb ran MiXCR on the 5' RACE reads and lists one entry per CDR3 protein. The top ten clones hold around 8.4% of a sample with 500,000 to 650,000 distinct CDR3 sequences, less than 25% of them seen once. Specimen: PBMCs or a T cell subset sorted from them (not recorded which). All receptors derive from an adult woman who had mild COVID-19 (a few samples of this study predate the infection). Cell type and time point are not known.

This chain links TRBV6-1 with TRBJ1-2; D is possibly TRBD1 (6 bases). The CDR3 spans 13 residues. CDR1 is MNHNS, CDR2 SASEGT, per germline. The V end was cut by 3 bases, the J end by 6 bases, with 11 bases between. CDR3 bases: TGTGCCAGCAGTGAGCGGCAGGGGCATGGCTACACCTTC. Protein sequence: CASSERQGHGYTF.

This clonotype has only a few counts. The chain is built from TRBV27 and TRBJ1-3; no definite D call. Germline-derived CDR1 and CDR2 are MNHEY and SMNVEV (reference sequence). V lost 3 bases to trimming and J lost 4 bases, with 13 bases between them. This CDR3 is 15 amino acids long. CDR3: CASSLRGSRGNTIYF. CDR3 coding DNA: TGTGCCAGCAGTTTGCGGGGATCACGGGGAAACACCATATATTTT.

This clonotype was found many times. The gene calls are TRBV4-2 and TRBJ2-5, with D hard to call. V was clipped by 2 bases and J by 3 bases, with 7 bases between them. The germline gives CDR1 LGHNA, CDR2 YNFKEQ. CDR3 length: 13 amino acids. This CDR3 is CASSQPPEETQYF. The DNA for the CDR3 is TGTGCCAGCAGCCAACCCCCCGAAGAGACCCAGTACTTC.

V and J are TRBV20-1 and TRBJ1-2; TRBD1 matches 11 bases. This CDR3 spans 14 amino acids. Germline CDR1 is DFQATT and CDR2 is SNEGSKA (reference sequence). V trimming: 4 bases; J trimming: 4 bases; junction bases outside the gene matches: 5. CDR3 region: CSATDRGHSYGYTF. The CDR3 DNA reads as TGCAGTGCTACGGACAGGGGGCATAGCTATGGCTACACCTTC.

A few counts support this clonotype. The chain uses TRBV6-1 and TRBJ2-4; tentatively, D is TRBD1 (5 bases). Trimming cost V 3 bases and J 0 bases, with 9 bases left between them. There are 15 residues in the CDR3. Germline V lookup: CDR1 MNHNS, CDR2 SASEGT. The CDR3 DNA sequence: TGTGCCAGCAGTGACCAGGGTTTAGCCAAAAACATTCAGTACTTC. The encoded protein is CASSDQGLAKNIQYF.

This clonotype was observed once. This sequence joins TRBV7-3 and TRBJ2-2, with unresolved D. Germline CDR1 SGHTA, CDR2 FQGTGA. V lost 3 bases and J 1 base, leaving 6 bases between the germline ends. This CDR3 is built from 14 residues. The CDR3 DNA reads as TGTGCCAGCAGCTTCACACAGAACACCGGGGAGCTGTTTTTT. This sequence encodes CASSFTQNTGELFF.

The table lists this clonotype with many counts. This sequence joins TRBV12-3 or TRBV12-4 and TRBJ2-7; 9 nucleotides match TRBD2. The CDR3 has 15 residues. With 6 bases clipped from V and 3 bases from J, the junction kept 9 bases outside the gene matches. CDR3 sequence (DNA): TGTGCCAGCAGCCTACACGGGACTAGCCGCTACGAGCAGTACTTC. Protein: CASSLHGTSRYEQYF.

CDR3 sequence reads: CATSTGADQPQHF. Written as DNA, the CDR3 is TGTGCCACCAGCACCGGGGCGGATCAGCCCCAGCATTTT. This chain uses TRBV15 with TRBJ1-5; tentatively, D is TRBD1 (5 bases). The CDR3 spans 13 residues. Deletions cut 4 bases from V and 5 bases from J, with 9 bases between. Germline lookup yields CDR1 LNHNV and CDR2 YYDKDF (reference sequence).

This clonotype was picked up many times. This chain joins TRBV5-1 and TRBJ2-7; a possible D gene is TRBD2 (6 bases). Per the germline V gene, CDR1 is SGHRS and CDR2 is YFSETQ. Trimming removed 0 bases at V and 0 bases at J, with 10 bases between. There are 15 residues in the CDR3. This CDR3 reads CASSLGGTSSYEQYF. In DNA form, the CDR3 reads TGCGCCAGCAGCTTGGGCGGGACTTCCTCCTACGAGCAGTACTTC.

The rearrangement links TRBV5-1 to TRBJ2-1, with D possibly being TRBD1 or TRBD2 (5 bases each). Trimming stripped 0 bases from V and 3 bases from J, with 10 bases between. CDR3 size: 15 residues. CDR1 and CDR2 (germline): SGHRS, YFSETQ. CDR3 amino acids: CASSLARGHYNEQFF. The CDR3 coding sequence is TGCGCCAGCAGCTTGGCGAGGGGCCACTACAATGAGCAGTTCTTC.

The gene calls are TRBV12-5 and TRBJ2-1; TRBD2 aligns across 13 bases. Germline trimming cut 5 bases from V and 7 bases from J; bases unmatched to any gene: 5. CDR1 is LGHNT and CDR2 is FRNRAP in the germline V gene. The CDR3 is 15 amino acids. The CDR3 loop is CASGPGLAGLNEQFF. As DNA, the CDR3 is TGTGCTAGTGGTCCGGGACTAGCGGGATTGAATGAGCAGTTCTTC. The full variable domain, with the rest looked up from reference TRBV12-5 and TRBJ2-1, is DARVTQTPRHKVTEMGQEVTMRCQPILGHNTVFWYRQTMMQGLELLAYFRNRAPLDDSGMPKDRFSAEMPDATLATLKIQPSEPRDSAVYFCASGPGLAGLNEQFFGPGTRLTVL.

This clonotype occurred a few times. The V gene is TRBV7-2, the J gene TRBJ2-3, with a tentative D call TRBD1 (6 bases). The germline V gene encodes CDR1 SGHTA and CDR2 FQGNSA. This CDR3 is built from 16 residues. Deletions cut 5 bases from V and 3 bases from J, with 18 bases between. CDR3 nucleotides: TGTGCCAGCAGCCTGCCCCCCGACAGGAGGACAGATACGCAGTATTTT. This gives the protein CASSLPPDRRTDTQYF. Combining the CDR3 with reference TRBV7-2 and TRBJ2-3 gives the whole variable domain GAGVSQSPSNKVTEKGKDVELRCDPISGHTALYWYRQSLGQGLEFLIYFQGNSAPDKSGLPSDRFSAERTGGSVSTLTIQRTQQEDSAVYLCASSLPPDRRTDTQYFGPGTRLTVL.

The V gene is TRBV19, the J gene TRBJ1-2, with TRBD1 matching over 7 bases. Per germline, CDR1 LNHDA and CDR2 SQIVND (reference sequence). J was trimmed by 5 bases and V by 4 bases; bases with no gene match: 16. The CDR3 has 17 amino acids. CDR3 coding DNA: TGTGCCAGTAGTAGCGCTTTTAGACAGGGCCTGAGGTATGGCTACACCTTC. It translates to CASSSAFRQGLRYGYTF.